This T cell receptor beta chain stems from a study of shared clonotypes between healthy human individuals. Findings and caveats of the study: The genetic and exposure-history diversity represented was limited by few donors. Incompleteness in sorted-subset sequencing, despite large depth, was shown by rarefaction.

Germline CDR1 is MDHEN and CDR2 is SYDVKM. The CDR3 is 16 amino acids. Between the trimmed V and J ends, which lost 1 base and 1 base, there was a span of 10 bases. Each cell subset's genomic DNA was divided evenly among several immunoSEQ plates. The data were produced by immunoSEQ multiplex PCR, yet TCRdb's version contains in-frame clones alone and is incomplete. In the table there are about 320,000 clones, around 90% of which are singletons. With respect to this clone: Its target is unknown.

J is TRBJ1-4 and V is TRBV28; D is unclear. The receptor comes from a man aged 18 to 30 in good health. The sequenced material came from memory CD8+ T cells sorted from blood. Documented subset: CD45RO+ cells pooled with CCR7-negative TemRA cells. The CDR3 DNA is TGTGCCAGCAGTTTATACGGGGAGATAACTAATGAAAAACTGTTTTTT. Translated, it gives CASSLYGEITNEKLFF.